This TCR beta chain came from a study of cytomegalovirus exposure and HLA in healthy donors. The J segment lost 2 bases and the V segment lost 3 bases, leaving 5 bases of the junction unmatched. This CDR3 has 15 amino acids. Looked up from germline, CDR1 is SGDLS and CDR2 is YYNGEE. The PCR was carried out with 60 Vbeta primers and 13 Jbeta primers. The assay was immunoSEQ multiplex PCR, and TCRdb's table has in-frame clones only and misses some. This sample has 200,000 to 250,000 clones, with 82% found just once. On this clone: Antigen: not known.

General study points: Reportedly, diagnosis of cytomegalovirus status by the classifier showed high specificity and sensitivity.

The TCR originated in a woman between 40 and 55 years old in good health and CMV-seropositive. The sequenced sample was PBMCs. The genes are TRBV9 and TRBJ2-7; 10 nucleotides line up with TRBD1. As DNA, the CDR3 is TGTGCCAGCAGCGCCTCAGGACAGGGGGCCTACGAGCAGTACTTC. Protein product: CASSASGQGAYEQYF.